Listed below are T cell receptor beta chains from one sample, sequenced in a study of cytomegalovirus exposure and HLA in healthy donors. Only in-frame clones appear in the TCRdb table, and some are missing; sequencing was by immunoSEQ multiplex PCR. The profile covers over 100,000 clones, with around 73% appearing a single time and under 1.5% taken by the ten largest. The material sequenced was PBMCs. These receptors all stem from a female donor in good health and CMV-seronegative. CDR3s include the opening cysteine and the closing phenylalanine or tryptophan. The D gene is left open where the match is weak. Some rows have no size entry. The others give once, few or many, or a class for an expanded clone.

j_gene: TRBJ2-1
len: 16
v_gene: TRBV15
abundance: -
d_gene: TRBD2
CDR3nt: TGTGCCACCAGCGCCTCTATAGCGGGAAGTTACAATGAGCAGTTCTTC
CDR3aa: CATSASIAGSYNEQFF

j_gene: TRBJ2-3
len: 16
v_gene: TRBV19
abundance: -
d_gene: TRBD2
CDR3nt: TGTGCCAGTAGTGGGCCTAGCGGGAGGGCAGAGGATACGCAGTATTTT
CDR3aa: CASSGPSGRAEDTQYF

j_gene: TRBJ2-7
len: 18
v_gene: TRBV19
abundance: -
d_gene: TRBD2
CDR3nt: TGTGCCAGTAGTGGAGGACTAGCGGGAGGAGCTGAGTGGTACGAGCAGTACTTC
CDR3aa: CASSGGLAGGAEWYEQYF

j_gene: TRBJ2-7
len: 15
v_gene: TRBV4-2
abundance: -
d_gene: TRBD2
CDR3nt: TGTGCCAGCAGCCAATCTGGCGGGAGGCAAGGCGAGCAGTACTTC
CDR3aa: CASSQSGGRQGEQYF

j_gene: TRBJ2-5
len: 17
v_gene: TRBV9
abundance: -
d_gene: TRBD1
CDR3nt: TGTGCCAGCAGCGGTGGGGGGACAGGGGGAAGTTGGGAGACCCAGTACTTC
CDR3aa: CASSGGGTGGSWETQYF

j_gene: TRBJ1-1
len: 14
v_gene: TRBV28
abundance: -
d_gene: TRBD1
CDR3nt: TGTGCCAGCAGTGCACGGACAGGGGGCACTGAAGCTTTCTTT
CDR3aa: CASSARTGGTEAFF

j_gene: TRBJ2-5
len: 14
v_gene: TRBV19
abundance: -
d_gene: TRBD2
CDR3nt: TGTGCCAGTAGTAGCGGGAGTAGTCTGAAGACCCAGTACTTC
CDR3aa: CASSSGSSLKTQYF

j_gene: TRBJ1-2
len: 15
v_gene: TRBV19
abundance: once
d_gene: TRBD1
CDR3nt: TGTGCCAGTAGTATTTTGGGGACAGGGAGCTATGGCTACACCTTC
CDR3aa: CASSILGTGSYGYTF

j_gene: TRBJ2-7
len: 13
v_gene: TRBV27
abundance: -
d_gene: -
CDR3nt: TGTGCCAGCAACCCCAGAGGAACCTACGAGCAGTACTTC
CDR3aa: CASNPRGTYEQYF

j_gene: TRBJ2-3
len: 14
v_gene: TRBV28
abundance: -
d_gene: -
CDR3nt: TGTGCCAGCAGTTTAACCAGGGGGGCAGATACGCAGTATTTT
CDR3aa: CASSLTRGADTQYF

j_gene: TRBJ2-2
len: 16
v_gene: TRBV15
abundance: once
d_gene: TRBD1
CDR3nt: TGTGCCACCAGCAGAGGGCCCGGGACAGGGGTCGGGGAGCTGTTTTTT
CDR3aa: CATSRGPGTGVGELFF

j_gene: TRBJ2-3
len: 16
v_gene: TRBV5-8
abundance: few
d_gene: -
CDR3nt: TGTGCCAGCAGCACCTTGACGGGAGTAATCCCAGATACGCAGTATTTT
CDR3aa: CASSTLTGVIPDTQYF

j_gene: TRBJ1-5
len: 15
v_gene: TRBV19
abundance: once
d_gene: -
CDR3nt: TGTGCCAGTAGTCGGGACAAGGCCGGTAATCAGCCCCAGCATTTT
CDR3aa: CASSRDKAGNQPQHF

j_gene: TRBJ1-2
len: 13
v_gene: TRBV5-1
abundance: few
d_gene: TRBD1
CDR3nt: TGCGCCAGCAGCATAGGACAGGGGAGTGGCTACACCTTC
CDR3aa: CASSIGQGSGYTF

j_gene: TRBJ1-5
len: 17
v_gene: TRBV4-3
abundance: -
d_gene: -
CDR3nt: TGCGCCAGCAGCCAAGATCTAAACCAGCTGGGCGGGCAGCCCCAGCATTTT
CDR3aa: CASSQDLNQLGGQPQHF

j_gene: TRBJ1-4
len: 15
v_gene: TRBV9
abundance: few
d_gene: TRBD1
CDR3nt: TGTGCCAGCAGCTCAAGTCCCAGGGGGAAGGAAAAACTGTTTTTT
CDR3aa: CASSSSPRGKEKLFF

j_gene: TRBJ1-2
len: 15
v_gene: TRBV6-5
abundance: -
d_gene: TRBD1
CDR3nt: TGTGCCAGCAGTTACTCGGACAGGGGTGCTACTGGCTACACCTTC
CDR3aa: CASSYSDRGATGYTF

j_gene: TRBJ2-5
len: 15
v_gene: TRBV14
abundance: few
d_gene: TRBD1
CDR3nt: TGTGCCAGCAGCCCACTGGGACAGAACCAAGAGACCCAGTACTTC
CDR3aa: CASSPLGQNQETQYF

j_gene: TRBJ2-7
len: 15
v_gene: TRBV4-3
abundance: -
d_gene: TRBD2
CDR3nt: TGCGCCAGCAGCCAGGGGACTAGCGGGGGCTACGAGCAGTACTTC
CDR3aa: CASSQGTSGGYEQYF

j_gene: TRBJ1-1
len: 14
v_gene: TRBV7-3
abundance: -
d_gene: TRBD1
CDR3nt: TGTGCCAGCAGCCCACAGGGGGCGCGGACTGAAGCTTTCTTT
CDR3aa: CASSPQGARTEAFF

j_gene: TRBJ2-2
len: 15
v_gene: TRBV15
abundance: -
d_gene: -
CDR3nt: TGTGCCACCAGCCCCTGGGGAGGGAACACCGGGGAGCTGTTTTTT
CDR3aa: CATSPWGGNTGELFF

j_gene: TRBJ2-4
len: 13
v_gene: TRBV30
abundance: -
d_gene: -
CDR3nt: TGTGCCTGGAGTGTTCTTTCCAAAAACATTCAGTACTTC
CDR3aa: CAWSVLSKNIQYF

j_gene: TRBJ1-4
len: 15
v_gene: TRBV10-3
abundance: -
d_gene: -
CDR3nt: TGTGCCATCAGTGAGAATGCAGCAACTAATGAAAAACTGTTTTTT
CDR3aa: CAISENAATNEKLFF

j_gene: TRBJ2-1
len: 15
v_gene: TRBV13
abundance: -
d_gene: TRBD2
CDR3nt: TGTGCCAGCCTAGAAGCGGGAGGCCACTACAATGAGCAGTTCTTC
CDR3aa: CASLEAGGHYNEQFF

j_gene: TRBJ2-1
len: 14
v_gene: TRBV30
abundance: -
d_gene: TRBD2
CDR3nt: TGTGCCTGGATTAGACTAGCGGGGTACAATGAGCAGTTCTTC
CDR3aa: CAWIRLAGYNEQFF

j_gene: TRBJ1-1
len: 13
v_gene: TRBV4-1
abundance: few
d_gene: TRBD1
CDR3nt: TGCGCCAGCGCTACAGGGGGTTTGGCTGAAGCTTTCTTT
CDR3aa: CASATGGLAEAFF

j_gene: TRBJ2-7
len: 15
v_gene: TRBV4-1
abundance: -
d_gene: TRBD1
CDR3nt: TGCGCCAGCAGGACTGGGGACAGGGGACGCTACGAGCAGTACTTC
CDR3aa: CASRTGDRGRYEQYF

j_gene: TRBJ2-5
len: 15
v_gene: TRBV7-2
abundance: -
d_gene: TRBD2
CDR3nt: TGTGCCAGCAGTTTGACTAGCGGGAGGTTAGAGACCCAGTACTTC
CDR3aa: CASSLTSGRLETQYF

j_gene: TRBJ2-5
len: 11
v_gene: TRBV21-1
abundance: -
d_gene: -
CDR3nt: TGTGCCAGCAGCTTGAGGGAGACCCAGTACTTC
CDR3aa: CASSLRETQYF

j_gene: TRBJ2-2
len: 13
v_gene: TRBV5-1
abundance: -
d_gene: -
CDR3nt: TGCGCCTCGGGGGCGAGCGGGGCCGGGGAGCTGTTTTTT
CDR3aa: CASGASGAGELFF

j_gene: TRBJ2-2
len: 13
v_gene: TRBV7-2
abundance: -
d_gene: -
CDR3nt: TGTGCCAGCAGCTTATTTGAGGCCGGGGAGCTGTTTTTT
CDR3aa: CASSLFEAGELFF

j_gene: TRBJ2-7
len: 16
v_gene: TRBV5-1
abundance: once
d_gene: TRBD2
CDR3nt: TGCGCCAGCAGCTTGGATCTAGCGGGAGTAGCGAGAGAGCAGTACTTC
CDR3aa: CASSLDLAGVAREQYF

j_gene: TRBJ1-3
len: 17
v_gene: TRBV5-1
abundance: -
d_gene: -
CDR3nt: TGCGCCAGCAGCTTGGAGTCAGGCCCCCACCCTGGAAACACCATATATTTT
CDR3aa: CASSLESGPHPGNTIYF

j_gene: TRBJ2-2
len: 15
v_gene: TRBV19
abundance: once
d_gene: TRBD1
CDR3nt: TGTGCCAGTAGCCGACAGGGATTAAACACCGGGGAGCTGTTTTTT
CDR3aa: CASSRQGLNTGELFF

j_gene: TRBJ2-2
len: 15
v_gene: TRBV5-4
abundance: -
d_gene: -
CDR3nt: TGTGCCAGCAGCTCGAGGGGGGGGTTCACCGGGGAGCTGTTTTTT
CDR3aa: CASSSRGGFTGELFF

j_gene: TRBJ2-7
len: 14
v_gene: TRBV18
abundance: -
d_gene: TRBD1
CDR3nt: TGTGCCAGCTCACCGGGACAGGGGGCGCGCGAGCAGTACTTC
CDR3aa: CASSPGQGAREQYF

j_gene: TRBJ1-1
len: 14
v_gene: TRBV6-6
abundance: -
d_gene: -
CDR3nt: TGTGCCAGCAGTTACTCGGGCCCCTACACTGAAGCTTTCTTT
CDR3aa: CASSYSGPYTEAFF

j_gene: TRBJ2-5
len: 14
v_gene: TRBV6-5
abundance: -
d_gene: -
CDR3nt: TGTGCCAGCAGTTACTCTTCTTTTCGGGAGACCCAGTACTTC
CDR3aa: CASSYSSFRETQYF

j_gene: TRBJ1-2
len: 14
v_gene: TRBV4-2
abundance: once
d_gene: -
CDR3nt: TGTGCCAGCAGCCAAGATCGACTGAACTATGGCTACACCTTC
CDR3aa: CASSQDRLNYGYTF

j_gene: TRBJ2-6
len: 15
v_gene: TRBV5-4
abundance: -
d_gene: TRBD1
CDR3nt: TGTGCCAGCAGCCTGGACAGGGCTGGGGCCAACGTCCTGACTTTC
CDR3aa: CASSLDRAGANVLTF

j_gene: TRBJ2-7
len: 16
v_gene: TRBV6-1
abundance: -
d_gene: TRBD2
CDR3nt: TGTGCCAGCAGTGAAGCGGGACTAGCGGAGGGCTACGAGCAGTACTTC
CDR3aa: CASSEAGLAEGYEQYF

j_gene: TRBJ2-3
len: 15
v_gene: TRBV19
abundance: few
d_gene: TRBD1
CDR3nt: TGTGCCAGTAGTGGAACAGGGGCGAGCACAGATACGCAGTATTTT
CDR3aa: CASSGTGASTDTQYF

j_gene: TRBJ2-3
len: 15
v_gene: TRBV11-2
abundance: -
d_gene: TRBD2
CDR3nt: TGTGCCAGCAGCCCCAGCGGGGCGAGCACAGATACGCAGTATTTT
CDR3aa: CASSPSGASTDTQYF

j_gene: TRBJ2-7
len: 12
v_gene: TRBV28
abundance: -
d_gene: TRBD2
CDR3nt: TGTGCCAGTAGCGGGAGCTCCTACGAGCAGTACTTC
CDR3aa: CASSGSSYEQYF

j_gene: TRBJ2-5
len: 15
v_gene: TRBV28
abundance: -
d_gene: TRBD2
CDR3nt: TGTGCCAGCAGTTCACTAGCGGGAGGGGGGGAGACCCAGTACTTC
CDR3aa: CASSSLAGGGETQYF

j_gene: TRBJ1-2
len: 15
v_gene: TRBV28
abundance: -
d_gene: -
CDR3nt: TGTGCCAGCAGGTTTATTTGGGACAATAACTATGGCTACACCTTC
CDR3aa: CASRFIWDNNYGYTF

j_gene: TRBJ2-1
len: 15
v_gene: TRBV28
abundance: -
d_gene: -
CDR3nt: TGTGCCAGCAGTTCCGCACCGGGACTGCACAATGAGCAGTTCTTC
CDR3aa: CASSSAPGLHNEQFF

j_gene: TRBJ1-1
len: 13
v_gene: TRBV7-2
abundance: -
d_gene: TRBD1
CDR3nt: TGTGCCAGCAGGCAGGGGGCATGGACTGAAGCTTTCTTT
CDR3aa: CASRQGAWTEAFF

j_gene: TRBJ1-1
len: 15
v_gene: TRBV6-5
abundance: -
d_gene: TRBD1
CDR3nt: TGTGCCAGCAGGGGGGACAGAAGCATGAACACTGAAGCTTTCTTT
CDR3aa: CASRGDRSMNTEAFF

j_gene: TRBJ2-7
len: 15
v_gene: TRBV7-9
abundance: -
d_gene: TRBD2
CDR3nt: TGTGCCAGCAGCTCAGGGACTAGCGGACGGGGGGAGCAGTACTTC
CDR3aa: CASSSGTSGRGEQYF

j_gene: TRBJ2-2
len: 15
v_gene: TRBV5-1
abundance: -
d_gene: TRBD1
CDR3nt: TGCGCCAGCAGCTCAGGGGGCCTGAACACCGGGGAGCTGTTTTTT
CDR3aa: CASSSGGLNTGELFF

j_gene: TRBJ2-7
len: 16
v_gene: TRBV5-1
abundance: -
d_gene: TRBD2
CDR3nt: TGCGCCAGCAGCTCGGGACTAGCGGGAAGAACCTACGAGCAGTACTTC
CDR3aa: CASSSGLAGRTYEQYF

j_gene: TRBJ2-3
len: 14
v_gene: TRBV27
abundance: -
d_gene: TRBD1
CDR3nt: TGTGCCAGCAGCGTAACAGGGGGCTCAGATACGCAGTATTTT
CDR3aa: CASSVTGGSDTQYF

j_gene: TRBJ1-1
len: 14
v_gene: TRBV19
abundance: -
d_gene: TRBD1
CDR3nt: TGTGCCAGTACCCAACAGGGGAGAGACACTGAAGCTTTCTTT
CDR3aa: CASTQQGRDTEAFF

j_gene: TRBJ1-1
len: 14
v_gene: TRBV15
abundance: -
d_gene: -
CDR3nt: TGTGCCACCAGCATAGGGGATATGAACACTGAAGCTTTCTTT
CDR3aa: CATSIGDMNTEAFF

j_gene: TRBJ2-2
len: 14
v_gene: TRBV28
abundance: -
d_gene: TRBD1
CDR3nt: TGTGCCAGCAGGATGACAGGGGTGACCGGGGAGCTGTTTTTT
CDR3aa: CASRMTGVTGELFF

j_gene: TRBJ1-1
len: 14
v_gene: TRBV6-1
abundance: -
d_gene: TRBD1
CDR3nt: TGTGCCGCTCACCCAGGGACAGTGAACACTGAAGCTTTCTTT
CDR3aa: CAAHPGTVNTEAFF